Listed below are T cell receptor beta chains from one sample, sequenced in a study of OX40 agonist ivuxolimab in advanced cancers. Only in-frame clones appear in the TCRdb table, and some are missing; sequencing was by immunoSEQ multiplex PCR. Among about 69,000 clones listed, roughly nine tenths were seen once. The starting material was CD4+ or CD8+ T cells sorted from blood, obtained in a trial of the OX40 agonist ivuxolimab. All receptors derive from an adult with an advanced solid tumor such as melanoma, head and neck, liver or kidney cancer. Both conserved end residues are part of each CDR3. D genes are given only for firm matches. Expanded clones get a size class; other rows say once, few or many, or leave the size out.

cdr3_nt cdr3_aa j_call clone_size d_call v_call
TGTGCCAGCTCACCACAGGGGGGTTACAATGAGCAGTTCTTC CASSPQGGYNEQFF TRBJ2-1 - - TRBV18
TGTGCCAGCAGCCCCGTCCATGGATGGCAGGAAAAACTGTTTTTT CASSPVHGWQEKLFF TRBJ1-4 - - TRBV7-2
TGTGCCAGCCGTGGTACTGAAGCTTTCTTT CASRGTEAFF TRBJ1-1 - - TRBV11-2
TGTGCCAGCAGGGGGGGACTAGCGGGCCGGAATGAGCAGTTCTTC CASRGGLAGRNEQFF TRBJ2-1 - TRBD2 TRBV6-5
TGTGCCAGCAGTTCTCCCGGGACTAGCGGGAGCCCTGAGCAGTTCTTC CASSSPGTSGSPEQFF TRBJ2-1 - TRBD2 TRBV28
TGTGCCATCAGTAGCGGGAGGGCAGGCACCTACGAGCAGTACTTC CAISSGRAGTYEQYF TRBJ2-7 - TRBD2 TRBV10-3
TGTGCCAGCAGCCTTTCATGGCAATCTTACAATGAGCAGTTCTTC CASSLSWQSYNEQFF TRBJ2-1 - - TRBV27
TGTGCCAGCAGCTGGGGACTAGCGGGGTTGAAGGCCCAGTACTTC CASSWGLAGLKAQYF TRBJ2-5 - - TRBV12-1
TGCGCCAGCAGCTTGGATACAGAGGGGATGGAGACCCAGTACTTC CASSLDTEGMETQYF TRBJ2-5 once - TRBV5-1
TGTGCCAGCAGCCAAGGGGGTGAGCAGTTCTTC CASSQGGEQFF TRBJ2-1 - - TRBV7-3
TGTGCCTGGGCCCCACTAGGGGGGGGTTCCTACGAGCAGTACTTC CAWAPLGGGSYEQYF TRBJ2-7 once - TRBV30
TGTGCCAGCAGCACCCGGGAGGGAAGCACAGATACGCAGTATTTT CASSTREGSTDTQYF TRBJ2-3 - TRBD2 TRBV9
TGTGCCAGCAGCCGCGGACAGCTCTCCTACGAGCAGTACTTC CASSRGQLSYEQYF TRBJ2-7 - - TRBV5-5
TGTGCCAGCAGCGTAAGGGGACTAGGGTACAATGAGCAGTTCTTC CASSVRGLGYNEQFF TRBJ2-1 - TRBD2 TRBV27
TGCAGCGTAGCGGGAGAAGGGGAGACCCAGTACTTC CSVAGEGETQYF TRBJ2-5 - TRBD2 TRBV29-1
TGTGCCAGCAGCTTAGCGACAGGGGGCAGGTCCTACGAGCAGTACTTC CASSLATGGRSYEQYF TRBJ2-7 - TRBD1 TRBV7-2
TGTGCCAGCAGTTACTCCGGCGTGGCTGGGGAAAAACTGTTTTTT CASSYSGVAGEKLFF TRBJ1-4 - - TRBV6-5
TGTGCCAGTAGTATTATGGGACTAGCGGTGCAAGAGACCCAGTACTTC CASSIMGLAVQETQYF TRBJ2-5 - TRBD2 TRBV19